The text below deals with one T cell receptor (beta chain). As yet, its antigen is unknown. V lost 0 bases and J lost 3, with 9 bases in between. Germline V gene sequence: CDR1 SGHAT, CDR2 FQDESV (reference sequence). CDR3 length: 14 residues. Isolation of CD4+ and CD8+ T cells from PBMCs was achieved by sorting. This sample was taken from a study of CD8+ T cells in alopecia areata. Overall study: Oral tofacitinib (5 to 10 mg twice daily) was administered to treated patients. Dosing with tofacitinib proceeded for 6 to 18 months, followed by 6 months off drug.

Study results and limitations: Alphabeta T cells residing in normal skin are also sequenced in scalp samples.

Reverse transcribed after extraction, RNA yielded cDNA as the sequencing template. Some clones are missing from TCRdb's copy, which holds only in-frame ones; the method was immunoSEQ multiplex PCR. The sample yields about 190,000 clones, over 50% seen once. This sequence joins TRBV11-1 and TRBJ2-7; D remains unclear. This sample comprised CD4+ T cells sorted from blood, obtained at week 0. This receptor was identified in a human donor with alopecia areata. The CDR3 nucleotides read TGTGCCAGCAGCTTAGCAGCCGAGAACTACGAGCAGTACTTC. Its protein is CASSLAAENYEQYF.